The sequence of this TCR beta chain was determined in a study of PD-1 blockade in mismatch repair-deficient tumors. About the study: Patients had about a dozen mismatch repair-deficient cancer types, all previously treated and progressing.

Trimming took 4 bases from V and 2 from J, leaving 15 bases between them. CDR1 and CDR2 from the germline V gene are SGHTA and FQGNSA. The CDR3 is made up of 15 amino acids. PCR or immunohistochemistry showed mismatch repair deficiency in every enrolled patient. The repertoire was sequenced with immunoSEQ multiplex PCR; TCRdb's copy has only in-frame clones and lacks some. The profile shows roughly 120,000 clones, 88% of them singletons. The TCR was taken from an adult with mismatch repair-deficient cancer. Sequencing used peripheral blood, obtained approximately 72 weeks after starting pembrolizumab. The V and J genes are TRBV7-2 and TRBJ2-7; D is unresolved. Here the CDR3 DNA reads TGTGCCAGCAGCTCAAGCGTGGCAAAGACCTACGAGCAGTACTTC. Its protein product is CASSSSVAKTYEQYF.